Reported below is one T cell receptor beta chain. The data originate from a study of T cell changes during pregnancy in multiple sclerosis. The method was immunoSEQ multiplex PCR; TCRdb's version includes in-frame clones alone and lacks a portion of them. The data show approximately 57,000 clones, around 93% seen once. In germline, CDR1 is MNHNY, CDR2 SVGAGI (reference sequence). V shed 5 bases and J 4 bases; nucleotides not matched to a gene: 6. This CDR3 is built from 15 residues. The V and J genes are TRBV6-6 and TRBJ1-5, with 9 bases identical to TRBD1. The sample in question was peripheral blood, obtained after pregnancy. This TCR came from a female donor in good health, enrolled as a control in a pregnancy study. CDR3 coding DNA: TGTGCCAGCAGTGGACCGGGACAGGGAAATCAGCCCCAGCATTTT. This translates into CASSGPGQGNQPQHF.